Shown below are 32 T cell receptor beta chains from a single sample sequenced in a study of blood T cell repertoires in COVID-19. Sequencing was performed with immunoSEQ multiplex PCR; in TCRdb, only in-frame clones are kept and a portion is missing. The sample shows approximately 110,000 clones, roughly 84% of them seen only once. Sequences were obtained from peripheral blood. Every receptor here comes from a woman of 80 years or more with active or convalescent COVID-19.

This clone was detected only a few times. The chain uses TRBV5-4 and TRBJ2-3, with D maybe TRBD1 (6 bases). V dropped 2 bases and J dropped 2 bases, with 9 bases sitting between them. The CDR3 sequence is 14 residues long. Germline V gene lookup returns CDR1 SGHNT and CDR2 YYREEE (reference sequence). Written as DNA, the CDR3 is TGTGCCAGCAGCTTCTCAGGGGCCACAGATACGCAGTATTTT. Residues: CASSFSGATDTQYF.

This CDR3 is CASCGSPLYEQYF. The DNA of the CDR3 is TGTGCCAGCTGCGGGAGTCCTCTCTACGAGCAGTACTTC. The V and J genes are TRBV28 and TRBJ2-7; 7 positions match TRBD2. From germline, CDR1 is MDHEN and CDR2 SYDVKM. CDR3 length: 13 residues. V was clipped by 8 bases and J by 3 bases; unmatched bases: 7.

The V and J genes are TRBV15 and TRBJ2-3; D might be TRBD2 (6 bases). Germline V gene lookup returns CDR1 LNHNV and CDR2 YYDKDF (reference sequence). The CDR3 contains 15 residues. V was cut by 4 bases and J by 8 bases, with 19 bases left in between. CDR3 region: CATSKDIQGGVTQYF. The CDR3 nucleotides are TGTGCCACCAGCAAGGACATTCAGGGAGGAGTTACGCAGTATTTT.

This clone appeared once. The chain uses TRBV4-2 and TRBJ1-2; TRBD1 aligns across 7 bases. Germline trimming cut 2 bases from V and 4 bases from J; bases unmatched to any gene: 4. The CDR3 sequence is 14 residues long. From germline, CDR1 is LGHNA and CDR2 YNFKEQ. The CDR3 bases are TGTGCCAGCAGCCAACCGGGACAGCGCTATGGCTACACCTTC. As protein: CASSQPGQRYGYTF.

The V gene is TRBV19, the J gene TRBJ1-5, with 9 bases matching TRBD1. The CDR3 runs 13 residues. Germline CDR1 LNHDA, CDR2 SQIVND (reference sequence). Losses at the gene ends were 10 bases for V and 5 bases for J; bases not matched to a gene: 6. The CDR3 reads CATTDRGYQPQHF. The DNA of the CDR3 is TGTGCCACTACGGACAGGGGATATCAGCCCCAGCATTTT. Full variable domain (missing parts from reference TRBV19 and TRBJ1-5): DGGITQSPKYLFRKEGQNVTLSCEQNLNHDAMYWYRQDPGQGLRLIYYSQIVNDFQKGDIAEGYSVSREKKESFPLTVTSAQKNPTAFYLCATTDRGYQPQHFGDGTRLSIL.

The genes are TRBV3-1 (or the pseudogene TRBV3-2) and TRBJ2-1; the match to TRBD2 covers 12 bases. The V gene's germline CDR1 is LGHDT and CDR2 YNNKEL (reference sequence). The V gene end was trimmed by 5 bases and the J gene end by 8 bases; junction bases not matched to a gene: 4. The CDR3 consists of 14 residues. The CDR3 DNA is TGTGCCAGCAGCGGACTAGCGGGAAGCTATGAGCAGTTCTTC. As protein: CASSGLAGSYEQFF.

This clone has just a few counts. The chain couples TRBV19 to TRBJ1-1; 8 bases are a match to TRBD1. The CDR3 runs 15 residues. Germline V gene data show CDR1 as LNHDA and CDR2 as SQIVND (reference sequence). V dropped 8 bases and J dropped 0; count of bases not matched to a gene: 8. The CDR3 DNA reads TGTGCCAGTGGCCCACAGGGGGTGGTGAACACTGAAGCTTTCTTT. Translation gives CASGPQGVVNTEAFF.

The genes are TRBV27 and TRBJ2-3; 12 positions agree with TRBD2. The CDR3 runs to 17 residues. Germline CDR1 is MNHEY and CDR2 is SMNVEV (reference sequence). J gave up 6 bases and V 0 bases, and 7 bases lay outside the gene matches. The CDR3 is CASSLSTSGSGADTQYF. CDR3 in DNA: TGTGCCAGCAGTTTATCGACTAGCGGGAGTGGGGCTGATACGCAGTATTTT.

This clone appeared a single time. The chain combines TRBV30 with TRBJ2-2; 15 bases map to TRBD2. Germline loops: CDR1 GTSNPN, CDR2 SVGIG (reference sequence). The CDR3 is 16 amino acids. Losses at the gene ends were 3 bases for V and 4 bases for J; bases not matched to a gene: 3. This chain's CDR3 is CAWRGLAGGGTGELFF. In DNA form, the CDR3 reads TGTGCCTGGAGGGGACTAGCGGGAGGCGGCACCGGGGAGCTGTTTTTT.

The rearrangement uses TRBV10-3 and TRBJ2-7, with D tentatively TRBD2 (5 bases). V was trimmed by 2 bases and J by 6 bases, leaving 17 bases between them. The CDR3 has 15 amino acids. Germline lookup yields CDR1 ENHRY and CDR2 SYGVKD. The CDR3 loop is CAISEPGGRNSEQYF. DNA for the CDR3: TGTGCCATCAGTGAGCCGGGCGGGCGGAATAGCGAGCAGTACTTC.

The V and J genes are TRBV4-1 and TRBJ2-7; the match to TRBD2 covers 7 bases. J was trimmed by 3 bases and V by 1 base; bases with no gene match: 6. The length of the CDR3 is 15 residues. Germline V gene lookup returns CDR1 MGHRA and CDR2 YSYEKL. CDR3 in amino acids: CASSQGRLAVYEQYF. The DNA for the CDR3 is TGCGCCAGCAGCCAAGGAAGACTAGCTGTCTACGAGCAGTACTTC.

The V and J genes are TRBV28 and TRBJ2-1; D remains ambiguous. Germline lookup yields CDR1 MDHEN and CDR2 SYDVKM. The CDR3 runs to 12 residues. Trimming cost V 6 bases and J 7 bases, with 10 bases left between them. CDR3 bases: TGTGCCAGCAGCCGAGGCCGTAATGAGCAGTTCTTC. Encoded protein: CASSRGRNEQFF.

A few counts support this clone. This chain connects TRBV2 to TRBJ2-7, with 8 nucleotides matching TRBD2. The CDR3 has 13 residues. The germline V gene has CDR1 SNHLY and CDR2 FYNNEI. The V and J ends lost 7 bases and 6 bases, in that order; junction bases with no gene match: 8. CDR3 protein: CASTGVAGFEQYF. The CDR3 DNA reads TGTGCCAGCACTGGTGTAGCGGGATTCGAGCAGTACTTC.

This rearrangement joins TRBV7-3 to TRBJ2-1; a possible D gene is TRBD2 (6 bases). Germline loops: CDR1 SGHTA, CDR2 FQGTGA. Between the trimmed V and J ends, which lost 5 bases and 6 bases, there was a span of 14 bases. There are 14 residues in the CDR3. As DNA, the CDR3 is TGTGCCAGCAGCCCCCGGGACTCCGTCAATGAGCAGTTCTTC. Translated, it gives CASSPRDSVNEQFF.

This clone appeared once. This rearrangement joins TRBV2 to TRBJ2-1, with D perhaps matching TRBD2 (6 bases). Trimming stripped 3 bases from V and 3 bases from J, with 15 bases between. The CDR3 length is 16 residues. CDR1 and CDR2 from the germline V gene are SNHLY and FYNNEI. In DNA form, the CDR3 reads TGTGCCAGCAGTGATCTCCCGGGGACTCTCTACAATGAGCAGTTCTTC. Its translation: CASSDLPGTLYNEQFF. Variable domain in full (rest from reference TRBV2 and TRBJ2-1): EPEVTQTPSHQVTQMGQEVILRCVPISNHLYFYWYRQILGQKVEFLVSFYNNEISEKSEIFDDQFSVERPDGSNFTLKIRSTKLEDSAMYFCASSDLPGTLYNEQFFGPGTRLTVL.

The V gene is TRBV29-1, the J gene TRBJ1-4, with TRBD1 matching over 9 bases. The CDR3 spans 13 residues. Germline CDR1 and CDR2: SQVTM and ANQGSEA. V lost 5 bases and J lost 6; bases outside the gene matches: 4. The CDR3: CSVSGTGHEKLFF. DNA for the CDR3: TGCAGCGTTTCCGGGACAGGGCATGAAAAACTGTTTTTT.

The chain employs TRBV9 and TRBJ2-3; 9 bases line up with TRBD2. CDR1 is SGDLS and CDR2 is YYNGEE in the germline V gene. V lost 0 bases and J lost 4; bases outside the gene matches: 6. This CDR3 contains 16 residues. In nucleotides, the CDR3 is TGTGCCAGCAGCGTAGGGATAGCGGGAGCCCCAGATACGCAGTATTTT. Protein: CASSVGIAGAPDTQYF.

This clone was observed a few times. The V gene is TRBV7-9, the J gene TRBJ2-7; TRBD2 matches at 8 bases. CDR1 and CDR2 (germline): SEHNR, FQNEAQ (reference sequence). Germline trimming cut 5 bases from V and 2 bases from J; bases unmatched to any gene: 11. This CDR3 is built from 16 residues. CDR3: CASSQGGTSGAYEQYF. The CDR3 DNA reads as TGTGCCAGCAGCCAAGGTGGAACTAGCGGTGCCTACGAGCAGTACTTC.

This chain connects TRBV6-5 to TRBJ2-7; D may be TRBD2 (5 bases). V shed 0 bases and J shed 2 bases, with 8 bases lying between them. Germline V gives CDR1 MNHEY, CDR2 SVGAGI. The CDR3 covers 14 residues. The CDR3 region is CASSYSRGAYEQYF. CDR3 nucleotides: TGTGCCAGCAGTTACTCTCGGGGAGCCTACGAGCAGTACTTC.

The chain joins TRBV20-1 to TRBJ2-2, with 7 nucleotides matching TRBD1. This CDR3 is built from 14 residues. In germline, CDR1 is DFQATT, CDR2 SNEGSKA (reference sequence). V was pared by 3 bases and J by 9 bases, with 10 bases of the junction left unmatched. Here the CDR3 DNA reads TGCAGTGCTAGTAAAGGGGGCGCTTTCCGGGAGCTGTTTTTT. Translation: CSASKGGAFRELFF.

V is TRBV10-3 and J is TRBJ2-7; tentative D call: TRBD2 (5 bases). V lost 6 bases to trimming and J lost 2 bases, with 23 bases between them. The CDR3 runs to 17 residues. CDR1 and CDR2 from the germline V gene are ENHRY and SYGVKD. The CDR3 loop is CAIRSLSPGSATYEQYF. Written as DNA, the CDR3 is TGTGCCATCAGATCCCTTTCCCCCGGTAGCGCTACCTACGAGCAGTACTTC.

The chain combines TRBV5-1 with TRBJ1-4; weak D call: TRBD1 (5 bases). V was pared by 0 bases and J by 5 bases, with 11 bases between. This CDR3 comprises 15 residues. The germline gives CDR1 SGHRS, CDR2 YFSETQ. The CDR3 nucleotides are TGCGCCAGCAGCTTGGCCCGGGGGATAAATGAAAAACTGTTTTTT. Translating it yields CASSLARGINEKLFF.

CDR3 in amino acids: CASSLAGYTEAFF. The CDR3 coding sequence is TGCGCCAGCAGCCTTGCAGGGTACACTGAAGCTTTCTTT. V gene TRBV4-1 combines with J gene TRBJ1-1; tentative D call: TRBD1 (5 bases). In germline, CDR1 is MGHRA, CDR2 YSYEKL. The CDR3 has 13 residues. V dropped 4 bases and J dropped 3 bases, with 9 bases sitting between them.

The chain employs TRBV15 and TRBJ2-1, with 8 nucleotides matching TRBD1. This CDR3 comprises 19 residues. The V and J ends lost 1 base and 9 bases, in that order; junction bases with no gene match: 20. Germline V lookup: CDR1 LNHNV, CDR2 YYDKDF (reference sequence). DNA for the CDR3: TGTGCCACCAGCAGAGCCCGGGCGAGACAGGGGCGACGGGGGTTTGAGCAGTTCTTC. Encoded protein: CATSRARARQGRRGFEQFF. The full variable domain, completed using reference TRBV15 and TRBJ2-1, is DAMVIQNPRYQVTQFGKPVTLSCSQTLNHNVMYWYQQKSSQAPKLLFHYYDKDFNNEADTPDNFQSRRPNTSFCFLDIRSPGLGDTAMYLCATSRARARQGRRGFEQFFGPGTRLTVL.

The chain carries TRBV2 and TRBJ2-7, with a possible D match to TRBD2 (5 bases). CDR3 length: 12 amino acids. Germline CDR1 is SNHLY and CDR2 is FYNNEI. Deletions cut 8 bases from V and 3 bases from J, with 11 bases between. The CDR3 nucleotides read TGTGCCAGCGCCGGGGAAATCTACGAGCAGTACTTC. Its protein product is CASAGEIYEQYF.

The chain carries TRBV2 and TRBJ2-3; TRBD2 matches 10 bases. Germline V gene sequence: CDR1 SNHLY, CDR2 FYNNEI. The CDR3 is made up of 15 amino acids. Trimming at V came to 3 bases and at J to 3 bases, leaving 3 bases not matched to a gene. Here the CDR3 DNA reads TGTGCCAGCAGTGATTCTAGCGGGGGAACAGATACGCAGTATTTT. It codes for CASSDSSGGTDTQYF. The full variable domain, in which reference TRBV2 and TRBJ2-3 provide the parts outside the CDR3, is EPEVTQTPSHQVTQMGQEVILRCVPISNHLYFYWYRQILGQKVEFLVSFYNNEISEKSEIFDDQFSVERPDGSNFTLKIRSTKLEDSAMYFCASSDSSGGTDTQYFGPGTRLTVL.

This clone turned up a few times. V is TRBV3-1 (or the pseudogene TRBV3-2) and J is TRBJ1-5; D is undetermined. Trimming stripped 1 base from V and 3 bases from J, with 7 bases between. CDR3 length: 14 amino acids. The V gene's germline CDR1 is LGHDT and CDR2 YNNKEL (reference sequence). The CDR3 spells CASSQVPVNQPQHF. In DNA, the CDR3 is TGTGCCAGCAGCCAAGTCCCAGTCAATCAGCCCCAGCATTTT.

The chain recombines TRBV7-8 with TRBJ1-6, with D uncertain. V shed 5 bases and J shed 3 bases, with 11 bases lying between them. Per the germline V gene, CDR1 is SGHVS and CDR2 is FQNEAQ. CDR3 size: 15 residues. Here the CDR3 DNA reads TGTGCCAGCAGCAAGAGGGAGGACTATAATTCACCCCTCCACTTT. This gives the protein CASSKREDYNSPLHF.

This clone was detected only once. The V gene is TRBV7-9, the J gene TRBJ1-2; D is undetermined. CDR1 SEHNR and CDR2 FQNEAQ come from the germline V gene (reference sequence). The V end was cut by 1 base, the J end by 7 bases, with 7 bases between. The CDR3 runs to 12 residues. CDR3 coding DNA: TGTGCCAGCAGCTTAGACTACTTTGGCTACACCTTC. Amino acid sequence: CASSLDYFGYTF.

The chain is built from TRBV11-3 and TRBJ1-4; TRBD1 aligns across 9 bases. V was pared by 5 bases and J by 8 bases, with 9 bases of the junction left unmatched. CDR3 length equals 15 residues. From germline, CDR1 is SGHNT and CDR2 YENEEA. The CDR3 region has the DNA TGTGCCAGCAGCCAAGGACAGGGGAAGGACGAAAAACTGTTTTTT. Translated: CASSQGQGKDEKLFF.

This clone is a singleton in its sample. This chain connects TRBV5-4 to TRBJ2-2, with TRBD1 identical over 9 bases. Unmatched junction bases numbered 14, after V lost 3 bases and J lost 2 bases. Germline assignment: CDR1 SGHNT and CDR2 YYREEE (reference sequence). This CDR3 is built from 19 residues. The CDR3 here is CASSSGQGKISRNTGELFF. The CDR3 nucleotides read TGTGCCAGCAGCTCAGGACAGGGGAAAATTAGCCGAAACACCGGGGAGCTGTTTTTT. Filled out from reference TRBV5-4 and TRBJ2-2, the complete variable domain reads ETGVTQSPTHLIKTRGQQVTLRCSSQSGHNTVSWYQQALGQGPQFIFQYYREEENGRGNFPPRFSGLQFPNYSSELNVNALELDDSALYLCASSSGQGKISRNTGELFFGEGSRLTVL.

The rearrangement joins TRBV14 to TRBJ1-2, with D unresolved. This CDR3 region has 12 residues. Germline V gene data show CDR1 as SGHDN and CDR2 as FVKESK. The V end lost 0 bases, the J end lost 4 bases, and 3 bases lay between the germline ends. DNA of the CDR3: TGTGCCAGCAGCCAAGATCGCTATGGCTACACCTTC. Encoded protein: CASSQDRYGYTF. The variable domain in full, completed from reference TRBV14 and TRBJ1-2, reads EAGVTQFPSHSVIEKGQTVTLRCDPISGHDNLYWYRRVMGKEIKFLLHFVKESKQDESGMPNNRFLAERTGGTYSTLKVQPAELEDSGVYFCASSQDRYGYTFGSGTRLTVV.